This paragraph reports one T cell receptor beta chain. The data were obtained in a study of OX40 agonist ivuxolimab in advanced cancers. Germline loops: CDR1 MNHEY, CDR2 SMNVEV (reference sequence). This CDR3 contains 15 residues. The V end was cut by 2 bases, the J end by 0 bases, with 10 bases between. Here immunoSEQ multiplex PCR was the method, and the copy in TCRdb shows in-frame clones only, minus some. The data contain some 42,000 clones, approximately 86% of them seen just once; the ten biggest clones take up just over 20%. The chain carries TRBV27 and TRBJ1-1; D unresolved. Source: CD4+ or CD8+ T cells sorted from blood, taken in a trial of the OX40 agonist ivuxolimab. The receptor was derived from an adult with an advanced solid tumor such as melanoma, head and neck, liver or kidney cancer. The CDR3 DNA follows: TGTGCCAGCAGTTTAGTGGCGGGTGTGAACACTGAAGCTTTCTTT. Translated, it gives CASSLVAGVNTEAFF.